The entry below gives a single T cell receptor (beta chain) sequence along with its context. Antigen unknown. This table comes from immunoSEQ multiplex PCR, and its TCRdb copy is limited to in-frame clones, with some not included. The table has tens of thousands of clones, around 92% seen once. Per the germline V gene, CDR1 is MGHRA and CDR2 is YSYEKL. Trimming shortened V by 1 base and J by 7 bases, and 11 bases separated the two germline ends. The CDR3 has 14 amino acids. This sample is part of a study of graft-versus-host responses after intestinal transplantation. Study at large: All recipients were transplanted with multivisceral, liver-intestinal, or isolated intestinal grafts. Anti-thymocyte globulin induction was given to all recipients, followed by tacrolimus and steroids for approximately three years. Study-wide results and limits: Some patients had graft-donor T cell macrochimerism. In their allografts, the ratios of graft-versus-host to host-versus-graft T cell clones were high.

The chain is built from TRBV4-1 and TRBJ1-5; D uncertain. This specimen was PBMCs, taken 98 days after intestinal transplantation. This clonotype was obtained from a human patient who received an intestinal transplant, so some T cells may come from the graft donor. CDR3 coding DNA: TGCGCCAGCAGCCAAGTCCCCCTGGACCAGCCCCAGCATTTT. Amino acids: CASSQVPLDQPQHF.